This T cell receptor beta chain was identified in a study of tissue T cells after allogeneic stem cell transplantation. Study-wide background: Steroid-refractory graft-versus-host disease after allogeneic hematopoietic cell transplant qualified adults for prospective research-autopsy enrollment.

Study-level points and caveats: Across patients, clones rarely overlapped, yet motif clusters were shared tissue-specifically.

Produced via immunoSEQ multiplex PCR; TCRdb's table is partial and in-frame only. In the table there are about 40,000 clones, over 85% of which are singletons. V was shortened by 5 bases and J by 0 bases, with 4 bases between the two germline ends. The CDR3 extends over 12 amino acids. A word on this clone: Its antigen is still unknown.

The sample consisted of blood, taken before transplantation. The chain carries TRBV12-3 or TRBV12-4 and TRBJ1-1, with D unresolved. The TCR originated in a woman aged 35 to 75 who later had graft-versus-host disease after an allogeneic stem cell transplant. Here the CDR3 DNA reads TGTGCCAGCAGTGAAGTGAACACTGAAGCTTTCTTT. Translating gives CASSEVNTEAFF.